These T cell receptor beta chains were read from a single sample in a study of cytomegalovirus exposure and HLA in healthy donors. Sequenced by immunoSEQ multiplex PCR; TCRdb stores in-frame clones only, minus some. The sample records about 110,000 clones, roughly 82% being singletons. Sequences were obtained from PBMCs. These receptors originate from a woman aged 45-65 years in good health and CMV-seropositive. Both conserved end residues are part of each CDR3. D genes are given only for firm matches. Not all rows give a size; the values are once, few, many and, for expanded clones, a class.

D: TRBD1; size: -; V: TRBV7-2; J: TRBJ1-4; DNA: TGTGCCAGCAGCATAGGGACAGGGGGCCTTTCACTGTTTTTT; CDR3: CASSIGTGGLSLFF
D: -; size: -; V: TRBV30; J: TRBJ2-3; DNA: TGTGCCTGGAATAAGGGGCTAAGCACAGATACGCAGTATTTT; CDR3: CAWNKGLSTDTQYF
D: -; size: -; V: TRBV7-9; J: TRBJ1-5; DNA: TGTGCCAGCAGCTTTGGGGGGGACCATCAGCCCCAGCATTTT; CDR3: CASSFGGDHQPQHF
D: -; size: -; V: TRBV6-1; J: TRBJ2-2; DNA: TGTGCCAGCAGCCCCTTACAGGGTTTTGGGGAGCTGTTTTTT; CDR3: CASSPLQGFGELFF
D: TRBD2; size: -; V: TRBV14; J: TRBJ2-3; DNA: TGTGCCAGCAGCCAAGGCAGAAGCGCGGGACTACGCACAGATACGCAGTATTTT; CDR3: CASSQGRSAGLRTDTQYF
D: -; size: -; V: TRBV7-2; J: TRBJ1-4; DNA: TGTGCCAGCAGCCCCAGCGGGGGGTTTGAAAAACTGTTTTTT; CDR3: CASSPSGGFEKLFF
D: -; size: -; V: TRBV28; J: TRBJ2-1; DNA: TGTGCCAGCACTAACCCCCTTATACACAATGAGCAGTTCTTC; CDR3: CASTNPLIHNEQFF
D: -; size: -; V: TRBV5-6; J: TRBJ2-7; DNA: TGTGCCAGCAGCTTGGTTCCATCCGAGCAGTACTTC; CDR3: CASSLVPSEQYF
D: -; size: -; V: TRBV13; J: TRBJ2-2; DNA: TGTGCCAGCAGCCTAGTTCCGGGGGAGCTGTTTTTT; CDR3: CASSLVPGELFF
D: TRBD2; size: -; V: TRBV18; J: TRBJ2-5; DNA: TGTGCCAGCTCTCCCCGGGCTAGCGGGGAAGAGACCCAGTACTTC; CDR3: CASSPRASGEETQYF
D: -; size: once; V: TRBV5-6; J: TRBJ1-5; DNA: TGTGCCAGCAGCTCGGGAACCAATCAGCCCCAGCATTTT; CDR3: CASSSGTNQPQHF
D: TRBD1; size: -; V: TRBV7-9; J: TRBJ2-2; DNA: TGTGCCAGCAGCTTGGGACAGGGACACGGGGAGCTGTTTTTT; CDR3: CASSLGQGHGELFF
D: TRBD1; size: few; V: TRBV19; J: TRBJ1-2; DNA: TGTGCCAGTAGTCCTAGCGGGACAGACGGGGGCTACACCTTC; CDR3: CASSPSGTDGGYTF
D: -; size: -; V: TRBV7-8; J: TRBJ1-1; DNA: TGTGCCAGCAGCCTAGGGTGGGCCCTTGAAGCTTTCTTT; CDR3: CASSLGWALEAFF
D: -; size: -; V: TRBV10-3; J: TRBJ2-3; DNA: TGTGCCATCAAAAACTCCGCCGATACGCAGTATTTT; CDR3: CAIKNSADTQYF
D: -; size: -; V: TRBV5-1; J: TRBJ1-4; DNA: TGCGCCAGCAGCCCTCGTGGTTCGGGTGGTGCAACTAATGAAAAACTGTTTTTT; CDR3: CASSPRGSGGATNEKLFF
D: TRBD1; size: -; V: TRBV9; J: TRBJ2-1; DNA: TGTGCCAGCAGCATGACAGGGGCCGATGAGCAGTTCTTC; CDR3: CASSMTGADEQFF
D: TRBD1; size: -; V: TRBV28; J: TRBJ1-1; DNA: TGTGCCAGCAGTCCCCGGACAGGGGCGAATACTGAAGCTTTCTTT; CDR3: CASSPRTGANTEAFF
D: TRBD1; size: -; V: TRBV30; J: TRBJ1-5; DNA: TGTGCCTGGCAGGGGGCGGCGGTCAATCAGCCCCAGCATTTT; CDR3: CAWQGAAVNQPQHF
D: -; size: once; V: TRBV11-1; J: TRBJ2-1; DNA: TGTGCCAGCAGCTTAGGCGGTTACAATGAGCAGTTCTTC; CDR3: CASSLGGYNEQFF
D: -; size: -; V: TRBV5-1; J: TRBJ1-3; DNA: TGCGCCAGCAGCCGGGGGGCCGGGGGAAACACCATATATTTT; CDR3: CASSRGAGGNTIYF
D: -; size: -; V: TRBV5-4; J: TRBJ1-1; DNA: TGTGCCAGCAGCTTGAACATCAACACTGAAGCTTTCTTT; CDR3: CASSLNINTEAFF
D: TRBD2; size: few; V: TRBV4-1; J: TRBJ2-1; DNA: TGCGCCAGCAGCTCCCCAGCGGGGGGAATATACAATGAGCAGTTCTTC; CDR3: CASSSPAGGIYNEQFF
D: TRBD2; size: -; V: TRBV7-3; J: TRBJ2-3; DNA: TGTGCCAGCAGCTTACTAGCGGGGGGCTCCACAGATACGCAGTATTTT; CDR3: CASSLLAGGSTDTQYF
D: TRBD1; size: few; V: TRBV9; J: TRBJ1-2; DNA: TGTGCCAGCAGTTCTAATATAGGGGACAGGGTTCTTACCTTC; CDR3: CASSSNIGDRVLTF